This TCR beta chain was captured by sequencing in a study of CD8 T cells in ankylosing spondylitis. Study-level findings and limits: Among TCR beta sequences, a motif of under ten highly homologous variants appeared characteristic of ankylosing spondylitis blood.

This clonotype has at least ten counts. What it binds is not known. Trimming took 2 bases from V and 2 from J, leaving 7 bases between them. Germline CDR1 and CDR2: SQVTM and ANQGSEA. This CDR3 has 13 amino acids. Generation of TCR beta libraries employed quantitative 5'-RACE incorporating molecular barcodes. In TCRdb, the 5' RACE reads were re-called with MiXCR into one record per CDR3 protein. In the table there are 700,000 to 850,000 distinct CDR3 sequences, roughly 10% of which are singletons. The sequencing input was blood, either unsorted or a sorted T cell fraction (not recorded which). The chain has TRBV29-1 and TRBJ1-3, with D perhaps matching TRBD1 (5 bases). The receptor's source is a male donor with ankylosing spondylitis. CDR3 region: CSVEKTAGNTIYF. As DNA, the CDR3 is TGCAGCGTTGAAAAGACAGCTGGAAACACCATATATTTT.